These 12 T cell receptor beta chains came from one sample sequenced in a study of blood T cell repertoires in COVID-19. Measured with immunoSEQ multiplex PCR; TCRdb has only the in-frame clones, and not every one. This repertoire shows 200,000 to 300,000 clones, 65% to 85% found once; its top ten account for approximately 7.9%. Sequencing was done on a sample of peripheral blood. The source of these receptors is a woman older than 75 with acute or convalescent COVID-19.

This clone was seen a few times. The gene calls are TRBV27 and TRBJ2-2, with 8 bases fitting TRBD2. The CDR3 sequence is 14 residues long. Germline lookup yields CDR1 MNHEY and CDR2 SMNVEV (reference sequence). Trimming took 6 bases from V and 1 from J; bases not matched to a gene: 1. CDR3 in amino acids: CASRLAVNTGELFF. CDR3 nucleotides: TGTGCCAGCAGACTAGCGGTGAACACCGGGGAGCTGTTTTTT.

This sequence joins TRBV19 and TRBJ1-6; D is uncertain. Trimming removed 3 bases from V and 7 bases from J, with 13 bases in between. Germline lookup yields CDR1 LNHDA and CDR2 SQIVND (reference sequence). This CDR3 has 15 residues. Written as DNA, the CDR3 is TGTGCCAGTAGTATTGCACTTATAAAGAATTCACCCCTCCACTTT. It codes for CASSIALIKNSPLHF.

This clone was counted only a few times. The V gene is TRBV19, the J gene TRBJ2-3; 7 bases line up with TRBD2. Losses at the gene ends were 7 bases for V and 6 bases for J; bases not matched to a gene: 7. The CDR3 consists of 13 residues. The germline gives CDR1 LNHDA, CDR2 SQIVND (reference sequence). As DNA, the CDR3 is TGTGCCAGTACCCCTCCGGGAGGTGATACGCAGTATTTT. Its protein is CASTPPGGDTQYF.

This clone came up once. The J gene is TRBJ2-2, the V gene TRBV5-1; 14 bases are a match to TRBD2. This CDR3 region has 18 residues. CDR1 is SGHRS and CDR2 is YFSETQ in the germline V gene. J gave up 0 bases and V 5 bases, and 6 bases lay outside the gene matches. CDR3 nucleotide sequence: TGCGCCAGCAGAGCGACTAGCGGGGGGGCTACGAACACCGGGGAGCTGTTTTTT. Amino acid sequence: CASRATSGGATNTGELFF.

The sample holds a few counts of this clone. This chain links TRBV5-6 with TRBJ2-1, with D perhaps matching TRBD1 (6 bases). The CDR3 is 15 amino acids. The V gene lost 4 bases and the J gene lost 3 bases, with 14 bases spanning the gap. Germline V lookup: CDR1 SGHDT, CDR2 YYEEEE. DNA for the CDR3: TGTGCCAGCAGCCCCGTCCGGGACAACTACAATGAGCAGTTCTTC. Protein sequence: CASSPVRDNYNEQFF.

The rearrangement uses TRBV5-6 and TRBJ2-2; TRBD1 agrees at 8 bases. Losses at the gene ends were 4 bases for V and 6 bases for J; bases not matched to a gene: 8. The germline V gene encodes CDR1 SGHDT and CDR2 YYEEEE. CDR3 length equals 15 residues. This CDR3 is CASSPGQGVPGELFF. The CDR3 DNA reads TGTGCCAGCAGCCCCGGACAGGGCGTACCCGGGGAGCTGTTTTTT.

This clone showed up just once. The chain joins TRBV30 to TRBJ2-3; 12 nucleotides line up with TRBD2. After removal of 8 bases from V and 5 bases from J, the junction contained 11 bases not matched to a gene. Looked up from germline, CDR1 is GTSNPN and CDR2 is SVGIG (reference sequence). This CDR3 contains 15 residues. The CDR3 DNA reads TGTGCCCGGTCCAGACTAGCGGGAGAAAAAGATACGCAGTATTTT. Residues: CARSRLAGEKDTQYF.

The J gene is TRBJ2-3, the V gene TRBV2; 9 positions match TRBD2. The J segment lost 0 bases and the V segment lost 10 bases, leaving 5 bases of the junction unmatched. CDR3 length equals 14 residues. Per the germline V gene, CDR1 is SNHLY and CDR2 is FYNNEI. CDR3 coding DNA: TGTGCCACCGGACTAGCGCTGAGCACAGATACGCAGTATTTT. Its translation: CATGLALSTDTQYF.

The V gene is TRBV3-1 (or the pseudogene TRBV3-2), the J gene TRBJ2-5; 15 nucleotides agree with TRBD2. CDR1 and CDR2 from the germline V gene are LGHDT and YNNKEL (reference sequence). V was clipped by 1 base and J by 4 bases; unmatched bases: 4. The CDR3 extends over 17 amino acids. CDR3 coding DNA: TGTGCCAGCAGCCAAGGGACTAGCGGGGGGGGTGTAGAGACCCAGTACTTC. This sequence encodes CASSQGTSGGGVETQYF.

This clone was found many times. The chain couples TRBV28 to TRBJ2-7; TRBD1 aligns across 8 bases. This CDR3 has 15 residues. V lost 7 bases, J lost 2 bases, and 10 bases stayed unmatched. CDR1 is MDHEN and CDR2 is SYDVKM in the germline V gene. The CDR3 loop reads CASKDSQGVTYEQYF. In DNA, the CDR3 is TGTGCCAGCAAAGATTCACAGGGGGTAACCTACGAGCAGTACTTC.

The chain has TRBV21-1 and TRBJ2-1; TRBD2, the table's D call, lacks a check against the DNA. TRBV21-1 is classified as a pseudogene. The CDR3 length is 18 residues. The CDR3 sequence: CASSKDGLAGDSYNEQFF. CDR3 DNA: TGTGCCAGCAGCAAAGATGGACTAGCGGGAGACTCCTACAATGAGCAGTTCTTC.

The CDR3: CASSVEDRGNSPLHF. CDR3 DNA sequence: TGTGCCAGCAGCGTAGAGGACAGGGGGAATTCACCCCTCCACTTT. V is TRBV9 and J is TRBJ1-6; 10 bases match TRBD1. Germline V lookup: CDR1 SGDLS, CDR2 YYNGEE. The CDR3 runs to 15 residues. The V segment lost 0 bases and the J segment 7 bases; nucleotides outside the gene matches: 1.